This T cell receptor (beta chain) is from a study of blood T cell repertoires in COVID-19. Germline V gene data show CDR1 as SGDLS and CDR2 as YYNGEE. Trimming took 0 bases from V and 7 from J; bases not matched to a gene: 5. CDR3 size: 14 residues. The table lists this clone with a count of one. How the authors handled the data: Estimation of nucleated cell counts was performed using reference gene primer amplification. Profiling relied on immunoSEQ multiplex PCR, and the TCRdb table lists in-frame clones only, not all of them. The V and J calls and clone size were taken over from that table, and D and trimming were inferred from the DNA. The sample holds roughly 250,000 clones, roughly 80% seen once.

The sequencing sample was made of peripheral blood. This TCR was sampled from a person in their 70s with COVID-19, enrolled during active disease. This chain joins TRBV9 and TRBJ2-7; 9 nucleotides agree with TRBD1. CDR3 residues: CASSVARQGEEQYF. The CDR3 region has the DNA TGTGCCAGCAGCGTAGCCAGACAGGGGGAAGAGCAGTACTTC. The complete variable domain, with remaining parts taken from reference TRBV9 and TRBJ2-7, reads DSGVTQTPKHLITATGQRVTLRCSPRSGDLSVYWYQQSLDQGLQFLIQYYNGEERAKGNILERFSAQQFPDLHSELNLSSLELGDSALYFCASSVARQGEEQYFGPGTRLTVT.